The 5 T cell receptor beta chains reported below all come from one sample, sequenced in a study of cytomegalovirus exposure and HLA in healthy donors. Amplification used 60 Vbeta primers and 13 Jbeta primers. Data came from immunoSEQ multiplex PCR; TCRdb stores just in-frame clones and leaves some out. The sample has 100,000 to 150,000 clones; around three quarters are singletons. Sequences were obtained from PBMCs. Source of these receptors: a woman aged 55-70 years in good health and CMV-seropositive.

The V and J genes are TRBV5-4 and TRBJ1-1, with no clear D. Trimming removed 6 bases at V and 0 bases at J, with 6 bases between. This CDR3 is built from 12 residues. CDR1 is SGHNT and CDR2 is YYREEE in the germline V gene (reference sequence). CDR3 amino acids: CASNSLNTEAFF. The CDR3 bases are TGTGCCAGCAACTCTTTGAACACTGAAGCTTTCTTT.

CDR3 nucleotides: TGCGCCAGCAGCATCTGGGCAGGGGCTGGAGAGACCCAGTACTTC. Its translation is CASSIWAGAGETQYF. The chain is built from TRBV5-1 and TRBJ2-5; TRBD1 is a possible D gene (6 bases). V lost 4 bases and J lost 4, with 17 bases in between. The CDR3 has 15 residues. CDR1 SGHRS and CDR2 YFSETQ come from the germline V gene.

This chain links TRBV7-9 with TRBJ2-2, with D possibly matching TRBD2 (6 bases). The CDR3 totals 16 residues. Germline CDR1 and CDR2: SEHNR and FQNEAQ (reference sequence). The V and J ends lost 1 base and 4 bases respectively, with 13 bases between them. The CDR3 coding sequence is TGTGCCAGCAGCTTAGGAGGCGCGGGGTCCACCGGGGAGCTGTTTTTT. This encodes CASSLGGAGSTGELFF.

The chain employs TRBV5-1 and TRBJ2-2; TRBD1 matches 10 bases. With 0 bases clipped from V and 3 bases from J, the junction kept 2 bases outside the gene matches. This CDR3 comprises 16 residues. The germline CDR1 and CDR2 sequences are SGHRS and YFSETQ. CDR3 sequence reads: CASSLGDRGYTGELFF. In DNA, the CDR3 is TGCGCCAGCAGCTTGGGGGACAGGGGATACACCGGGGAGCTGTTTTTT.

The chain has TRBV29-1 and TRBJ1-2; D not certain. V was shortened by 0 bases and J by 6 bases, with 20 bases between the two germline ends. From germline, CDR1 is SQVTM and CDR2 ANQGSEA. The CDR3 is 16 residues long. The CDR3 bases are TGCAGCGTTGAAGACCCGAGCAGGATCGGATTTCATGGCTACACCTTC. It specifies CSVEDPSRIGFHGYTF.